Listed below are T cell receptor beta chains from one sample, sequenced in a study of cytomegalovirus exposure and HLA in healthy donors. TCRdb's table, derived via immunoSEQ multiplex PCR, lists solely in-frame clones and lacks some. The sample records roughly 86,000 clones, about two thirds being singletons. Sequencing input: PBMCs. The receptors stem from a man in his 60s in good health and CMV-seronegative. The CDR3 runs from the conserved cysteine through the conserved F or W. The order of the fields is J gene, clone size, D gene, V gene, CDR3 DNA, CDR3 protein. A D gene is named only where the DNA matches it firmly. Some rows have no size entry. The others give once, few or many, or a class for an expanded clone.

J: TRBJ1-5
size: -
D: -
V: TRBV19
DNA: TGTGCCAGTAGTATACTCGGGCAGCCCCAGCATTTT
CDR3: CASSILGQPQHF

J: TRBJ2-1
size: few
D: -
V: TRBV2
DNA: TGTGCCAGCAGTTATGACAACATCCATGAGCAGTTCTTC
CDR3: CASSYDNIHEQFF

J: TRBJ1-2
size: -
D: TRBD1
V: TRBV28
DNA: TGTGCCAGTGGACAGGAGGGCCGTGGCTACACCTTC
CDR3: CASGQEGRGYTF

J: TRBJ2-5
size: -
D: -
V: TRBV15
DNA: TGTGCCACCAGCACGGGGGAGGCAGGCGAGACCCAGTACTTC
CDR3: CATSTGEAGETQYF

J: TRBJ2-1
size: few
D: -
V: TRBV5-4
DNA: TGTGCCAGCAGCCTCGACAGGCTAGCTCGGAATGAGCAGTTCTTC
CDR3: CASSLDRLARNEQFF

J: TRBJ1-3
size: -
D: -
V: TRBV14
DNA: TGTGCCAGCAGCCACCTGACAGGAGATCTCTCTGGAAACACCATATATTTT
CDR3: CASSHLTGDLSGNTIYF

J: TRBJ1-5
size: -
D: -
V: TRBV5-6
DNA: TGTGCCAGCAGCTTGTGGTTGAGTTCAGCGAATAATCAGCCCCAGCATTTT
CDR3: CASSLWLSSANNQPQHF

J: TRBJ2-6
size: -
D: -
V: TRBV2
DNA: TGTGCCAGCAGGGCGGGCCTTCGGGCCAACGTCCTGACTTTC
CDR3: CASRAGLRANVLTF

J: TRBJ2-4
size: -
D: -
V: TRBV28
DNA: TGTGCCAGCAACCCCCTGCATGGAGGGAACATTCAGTACTTC
CDR3: CASNPLHGGNIQYF

J: TRBJ1-2
size: -
D: TRBD1
V: TRBV5-1
DNA: TGCGCCAGCAGCTTGGAAGATACGACAGGGGGCGATGGCTACACCTTC
CDR3: CASSLEDTTGGDGYTF

J: TRBJ2-1
size: few
D: TRBD1
V: TRBV15
DNA: TGTGCCACCAGCAGAGATGGACAGGGGTACAATGAGCAGTTCTTC
CDR3: CATSRDGQGYNEQFF

J: TRBJ1-1
size: -
D: -
V: TRBV7-8
DNA: TGTGCCAGCAGCCCCGCGGGGGGCCCCGGGGTCACTGAAGCTTTCTTT
CDR3: CASSPAGGPGVTEAFF

J: TRBJ1-4
size: few
D: -
V: TRBV29-1
DNA: TGCAGCGTCAAAGACAGTTCTAATGAAAAACTGTTTTTT
CDR3: CSVKDSSNEKLFF

J: TRBJ2-7
size: -
D: TRBD2
V: TRBV7-9
DNA: TGTGCCAGCAGCTTAGCTGGGAGGGGTACCTACGAGCAGTACTTC
CDR3: CASSLAGRGTYEQYF

J: TRBJ2-7
size: once
D: TRBD2
V: TRBV5-1
DNA: TGCGCCAGCAGCTTGGGGGGACTAGGACCCGAGCAGTACTTC
CDR3: CASSLGGLGPEQYF

J: TRBJ2-3
size: -
D: TRBD2
V: TRBV4-2
DNA: TGTGCCAGCAGCCAGCTAGCGGGGGTTACAGATACGCAGTATTTT
CDR3: CASSQLAGVTDTQYF

J: TRBJ2-5
size: -
D: -
V: TRBV20-1
DNA: TGCAGTGCACTTCTCGCAGAGACCCAGTACTTC
CDR3: CSALLAETQYF

J: TRBJ1-6
size: -
D: -
V: TRBV19
DNA: TGTGCCAGTAGTGACCTGCAGGGGATGGATTCACCCCTCCACTTT
CDR3: CASSDLQGMDSPLHF

J: TRBJ1-1
size: -
D: -
V: TRBV5-1
DNA: TGCGCCAGCAGCTCCCAGGGGAGTTGCTCTGAAGCTTTCTTT
CDR3: CASSSQGSCSEAFF

J: TRBJ1-2
size: -
D: TRBD1
V: TRBV28
DNA: TGTGCCAGCAGTTCTGGGACAGGGTCGGGCTATGGCTACACCTTC
CDR3: CASSSGTGSGYGYTF

J: TRBJ1-2
size: once
D: -
V: TRBV6-1
DNA: TGTGCCAGCAGTGAGGGTAAGGCGGACTATGGCTACACCTTC
CDR3: CASSEGKADYGYTF

J: TRBJ1-5
size: -
D: TRBD1
V: TRBV19
DNA: TGTGCCAGTAATCAACCGGGACAGCGCAATCAGCCCCAGCATTTT
CDR3: CASNQPGQRNQPQHF

J: TRBJ2-7
size: once
D: TRBD2
V: TRBV7-2
DNA: TGTGCCAGCAGCTTACTTCGGGGGGGTCCGTCCTACGAGCAGTACTTC
CDR3: CASSLLRGGPSYEQYF

J: TRBJ2-1
size: few
D: -
V: TRBV19
DNA: TGTGCCAGTAGTATGAAGGGGGAGGGGGATGAGCAGTTCTTC
CDR3: CASSMKGEGDEQFF

J: TRBJ1-2
size: -
D: -
V: TRBV5-6
DNA: TGTGCCAGCAGCTCCAGGGGCTATGGCTACACCTTC
CDR3: CASSSRGYGYTF

J: TRBJ2-3
size: few
D: -
V: TRBV6-5
DNA: TGTGCCAGCACCTCGAAACAGGGAACCGCAGATACGCAGTATTTT
CDR3: CASTSKQGTADTQYF

J: TRBJ2-5
size: -
D: TRBD2
V: TRBV6-5
DNA: TGTGCCAGCAGTTACTCGGGCGGGAGGGAGACCCAGTACTTC
CDR3: CASSYSGGRETQYF

J: TRBJ1-1
size: -
D: TRBD1
V: TRBV11-2
DNA: TGTGCCAGCAGCTCAACCGGGACAGGGAAGGGGCTGTGGACTGAAGCTTTCTTT
CDR3: CASSSTGTGKGLWTEAFF

J: TRBJ2-1
size: few
D: TRBD2
V: TRBV6-5
DNA: TGTGCCAGCAGTGGGGGAAGCGGGAGCTACAATGAGCAGTTCTTC
CDR3: CASSGGSGSYNEQFF

J: TRBJ2-7
size: -
D: TRBD2
V: TRBV7-2
DNA: TGTGCCAGCAGCAGGATACTAGCGGGGGGGAGCTCCTACGAGCAGTACTTC
CDR3: CASSRILAGGSSYEQYF